The clone carrying this T cell receptor beta chain was counted a few times. MiXCR was run by TCRdb on the RT-PCR reads, yielding one entry per CDR3 protein. Among some 800,000 distinct CDR3 sequences listed, 21% were seen once. Germline V gene lookup returns CDR1 SGHRS and CDR2 YFSETQ. There are 15 residues in the CDR3. V was clipped by 0 bases and J by 5 bases, with 9 bases between them. The data originate from a study of response to subunit inactivated influenza vaccine. The specimen comprised PBMCs from blood, sampled 4 to 6 days after vaccination. This clonotype was sampled from a man between 50 and 59 years old who received an inactivated influenza vaccine. The rearrangement joins TRBV5-1 to TRBJ1-6; perhaps TRBD1 as D (5 bases). This CDR3 reads CASSLEGIHNSPLHF. In DNA form, the CDR3 reads TGCGCCAGCAGCTTGGAGGGGATCCATAATTCACCCCTCCACTTT.